These T cell receptor beta chains were read from a single sample in a study of CD8 T cells in Susac syndrome. TCRdb used MiXCR to reprocess the immunoSEQ multiplex PCR reads, holding one entry per CDR3 protein. The sample has roughly 250,000 distinct CDR3 sequences, 90% to 96% seen once. The specimen was CD4+ T cells from PBMCs. These receptor sequences come from a human donor with Susac syndrome. The CDR3 runs from the conserved cysteine through the conserved F or W. Fields, in order: V gene, clone size, D gene, J gene, CDR3 protein, CDR3 DNA. The D gene is left open where the match is weak. Rows may omit the clone size; those that give it use once, few, many or a size class.

TRBV9	.	TRBD1	TRBJ2-3	CASSSRQGGTDTQYF	TGTGCCAGCAGCAGCCGACAGGGAGGCACAGATACGCAGTATTTT
TRBV7-2	.	TRBD2	TRBJ2-7	CASSLAGTSSYEQYF	TGTGCCAGCAGCTTAGCCGGGACTAGCAGTTACGAGCAGTACTTC
TRBV30	.	TRBD2	TRBJ2-7	CAWSPEREFGQYF	TGTGCCTGGAGTCCCGAGCGGGAGTTCGGGCAGTACTTC
TRBV3-1	.	TRBD2	TRBJ2-1	CASSQQLTSGRTTEQFF	TGTGCCAGCAGCCAACAGTTGACTAGCGGGAGAACAACTGAGCAGTTCTTC
TRBV25-1	.	TRBD1	TRBJ1-5	CASSGPTLGRGRDQPQHF	TGTGCCAGCAGTGGCCCAACTCTCGGCAGGGGGCGGGATCAGCCCCAGCATTTT
TRBV29-1	.	TRBD2	TRBJ2-3	CSVRRELSTDTQYF	TGCAGCGTTCGGCGGGAGCTCTCCACAGATACGCAGTATTTT
TRBV30	.	.	TRBJ2-2	CAWIRDIMIGELFF	TGTGCCTGGATTAGGGACATTATGATCGGGGAGCTGTTTTTT
TRBV20-1	.	TRBD1	TRBJ2-7	CSARDRETGYEQYF	TGCAGTGCTAGAGATCGAGAGACAGGGTACGAGCAGTACTTC
TRBV30	.	TRBD1	TRBJ2-5	CAWRQGAKETQYF	TGTGCCTGGAGGCAGGGGGCCAAAGAGACCCAGTACTTC
TRBV20-1	.	TRBD2	TRBJ2-1	CSAVGTSGPISYNEQFF	TGCAGTGCAGTAGGGACTAGCGGGCCAATATCCTACAATGAGCAGTTCTTC
TRBV29-1	.	TRBD1	TRBJ1-5	CSVVWSTGSHQPQHF	TGCAGCGTTGTGTGGTCGACAGGGAGCCATCAGCCCCAGCATTTT
TRBV10-3	once	.	TRBJ2-2	CAIFDPRVGELFF	TGTGCCATCTTCGACCCCCGGGTCGGGGAGCTGTTTTTT
TRBV6-5	.	.	TRBJ2-7	CASSYSNRAPYEQYF	TGTGCCAGCAGTTACTCGAACAGGGCACCGTACGAGCAGTACTTC
TRBV15	.	.	TRBJ2-7	CATSRDIGSGYEQYF	TGTGCCACCAGCAGAGATATAGGCTCAGGCTACGAGCAGTACTTC
TRBV20-1	.	TRBD2	TRBJ2-3	CSARTSGLSDTQYF	TGCAGTGCTCGGACTAGCGGGCTATCCGATACGCAGTATTTT
TRBV23-1	once	TRBD1	TRBJ2-1	CASSQPGQDNEQFF	TGCGCCAGCAGTCAACCCGGACAGGACAATGAGCAGTTCTTC
TRBV30	.	TRBD1	TRBJ1-2	CAWDTGVDYGYTF	TGTGCCTGGGACACAGGGGTTGACTATGGCTACACCTTC
TRBV7-7	.	.	TRBJ2-5	CASSLMGTPAQYF	TGTGCTAGCAGCTTAATGGGGACCCCTGCCCAGTACTTC
TRBV9	.	.	TRBJ1-2	CASSAGGDTANYGYTF	TGTGCCAGCAGCGCCGGCGGGGACACAGCTAACTATGGCTACACCTTC
TRBV3-1	.	TRBD2	TRBJ2-3	CASSQGLAGDTQYF	TGTGCCAGCAGCCAAGGACTAGCGGGAGATACGCAGTATTTT
TRBV6-2/TRBV6-3	.	.	TRBJ2-3	CASSYSRGSGTDTQYF	TGTGCCAGCAGTTACTCCAGGGGCAGTGGCACAGATACGCAGTATTTT
TRBV7-6	.	.	TRBJ1-2	CASSHSANYGYTF	TGTGCCAGCAGCCATTCGGCTAACTATGGCTACACCTTC
TRBV9	.	TRBD1	TRBJ1-1	CASSLKGQDIGEAFF	TGTGCCAGCAGCCTAAAGGGACAGGATATTGGGGAAGCTTTCTTT
TRBV15	.	.	TRBJ2-1	CATSWGNYNEQFF	TGTGCCACCAGCTGGGGAAACTACAATGAGCAGTTCTTC
TRBV29-1	.	.	TRBJ2-4	CSVERGLAKNIQYF	TGCAGCGTTGAGAGGGGACTAGCCAAAAACATTCAGTACTTC